This T cell receptor beta chain was captured in a study of human T cells and chemical hapten exposure. As for the study in general: Scalp application of diphenylcyclopropenone was performed weekly in patients across the entire roughly 24-week study. The study enrolled mostly female patients with alopecia areata, totalis or universalis.

The CDR3 sequence is 14 residues long. Trimming took 1 base from V and 1 from J, leaving 7 bases between them. TCRdb called the RACE reads again in MiXCR, with one record for every CDR3 protein. In the table there are about 89,000 distinct CDR3 sequences, roughly 13% of which are singletons. Time point of the sample: patch test 3, about 24 weeks after DPC sensitization. The treatment here: therapeutic diphenylcyclopropenone sensitization with weekly scalp DPC. There are many counts of this clonotype. Sequences were derived from whole blood, sampled in connection with sensitization to the hapten diphenylcyclopropenone (DPC). The chain links TRBV12-3 or TRBV12-4 to TRBJ1-2; tentative D call: TRBD1 (5 bases). This sequence originates from a woman aged 45-65 years with alopecia areata. Some clones in this sample may be carry-over from other donors' samples. CDR3 bases: TGTGCCAGCAGTTTAGGGGGCAGTAACTATGGCTACACCTTC. Amino acid sequence: CASSLGGSNYGYTF.